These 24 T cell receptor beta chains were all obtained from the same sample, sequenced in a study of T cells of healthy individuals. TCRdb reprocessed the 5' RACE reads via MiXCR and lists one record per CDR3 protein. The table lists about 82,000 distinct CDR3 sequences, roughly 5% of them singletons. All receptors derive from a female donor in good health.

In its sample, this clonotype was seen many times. CDR3 coding DNA: TGTGCCAGCAGTCCAGGGGGGAACATGAACACTGAAGCTTTCTTT. This gives the protein CASSPGGNMNTEAFF. The gene calls are TRBV6-5 and TRBJ1-1, with TRBD1 identical over 7 bases. CDR1 is MNHEY and CDR2 is SVGAGI in the germline V gene. The V and J ends lost 5 bases and 0 bases, in that order; junction bases with no gene match: 6. The CDR3 loop spans 15 amino acids.

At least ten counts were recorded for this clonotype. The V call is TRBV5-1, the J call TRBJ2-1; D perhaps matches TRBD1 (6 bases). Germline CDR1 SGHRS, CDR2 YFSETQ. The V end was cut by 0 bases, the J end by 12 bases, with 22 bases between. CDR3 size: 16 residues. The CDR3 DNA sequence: TGCGCCAGCAGCTTGGCTGGGGGCAGGGGCAGCTCGGGGCAGTTCTTC. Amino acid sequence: CASSLAGGRGSSGQFF.

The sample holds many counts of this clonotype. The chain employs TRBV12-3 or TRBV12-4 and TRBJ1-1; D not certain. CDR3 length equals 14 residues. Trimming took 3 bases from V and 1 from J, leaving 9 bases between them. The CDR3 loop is CASSFYGGNTEAFF. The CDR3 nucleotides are TGTGCCAGCAGTTTTTACGGAGGGAACACTGAAGCTTTCTTT.

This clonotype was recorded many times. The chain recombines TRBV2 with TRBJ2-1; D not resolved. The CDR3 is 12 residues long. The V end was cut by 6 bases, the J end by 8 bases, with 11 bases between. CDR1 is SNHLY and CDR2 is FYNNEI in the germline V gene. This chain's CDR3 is CASRISADEQFF. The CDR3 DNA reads TGTGCCAGCAGGATTAGTGCCGATGAGCAGTTCTTC.

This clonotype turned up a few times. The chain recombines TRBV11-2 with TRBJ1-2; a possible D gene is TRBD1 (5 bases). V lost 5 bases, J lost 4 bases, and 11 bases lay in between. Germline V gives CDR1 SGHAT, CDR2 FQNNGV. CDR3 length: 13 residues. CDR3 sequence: CASSGDGLYGYTF. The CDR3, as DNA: TGTGCCAGCAGCGGGGACGGCCTCTATGGCTACACCTTC.

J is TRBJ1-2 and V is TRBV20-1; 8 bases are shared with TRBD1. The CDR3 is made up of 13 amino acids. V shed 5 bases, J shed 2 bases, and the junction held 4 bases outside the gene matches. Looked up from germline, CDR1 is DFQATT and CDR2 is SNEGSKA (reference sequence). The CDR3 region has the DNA TGCAGTGCTTCGGACAGGGCCAACTATGGCTACACCTTC. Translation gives CSASDRANYGYTF.

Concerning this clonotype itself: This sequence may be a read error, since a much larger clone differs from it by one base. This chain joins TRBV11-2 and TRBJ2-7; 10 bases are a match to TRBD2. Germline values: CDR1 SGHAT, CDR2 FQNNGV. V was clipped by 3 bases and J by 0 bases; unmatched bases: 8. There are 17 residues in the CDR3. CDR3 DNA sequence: TGTGCCAGCAGCTTCCATCTAGCGGGAGATTACTCCTACGAGCAGTACTTC. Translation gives CASSFHLAGDYSYEQYF.

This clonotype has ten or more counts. The DNA for the CDR3 is TGTGCCAGCAGCCCCCCGGCCGTGGAGACCCAGTACTTC. It encodes CASSPPAVETQYF. The chain has TRBV9 and TRBJ2-5, with D uncertain. The CDR3 is 13 residues long. Germline CDR1 is SGDLS and CDR2 is YYNGEE. Trimming took 4 bases from V and 5 from J, leaving 12 bases between them.

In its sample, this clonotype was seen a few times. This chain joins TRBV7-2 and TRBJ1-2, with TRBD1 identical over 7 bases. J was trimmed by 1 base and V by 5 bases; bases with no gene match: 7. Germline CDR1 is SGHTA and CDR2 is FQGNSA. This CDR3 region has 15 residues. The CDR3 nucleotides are TGTGCCAGCAGCCCACCGGGACAGCGTAACTATGGCTACACCTTC. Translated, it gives CASSPPGQRNYGYTF.

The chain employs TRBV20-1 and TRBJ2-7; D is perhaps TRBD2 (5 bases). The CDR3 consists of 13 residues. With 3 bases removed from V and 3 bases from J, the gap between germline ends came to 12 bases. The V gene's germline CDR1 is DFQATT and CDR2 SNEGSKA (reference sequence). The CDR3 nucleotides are TGCAGTGCTAGTTTCAACCGGGACTACGAGCAGTACTTC. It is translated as CSASFNRDYEQYF.

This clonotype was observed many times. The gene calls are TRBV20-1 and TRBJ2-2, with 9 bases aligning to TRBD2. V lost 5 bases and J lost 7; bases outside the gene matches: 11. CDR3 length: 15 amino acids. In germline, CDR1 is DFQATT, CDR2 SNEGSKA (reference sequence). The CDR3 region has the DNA TGCAGTGCTCGGGATAGCGGGAGAGCGGGCGGGGAGCTGTTTTTT. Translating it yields CSARDSGRAGGELFF.

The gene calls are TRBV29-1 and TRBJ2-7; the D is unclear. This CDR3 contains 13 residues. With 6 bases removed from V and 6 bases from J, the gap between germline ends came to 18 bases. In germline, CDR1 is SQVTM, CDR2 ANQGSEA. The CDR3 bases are TGCAGCGTCTATATCGAGAGTGGATTCGAGCAGTACTTC. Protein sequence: CSVYIESGFEQYF.

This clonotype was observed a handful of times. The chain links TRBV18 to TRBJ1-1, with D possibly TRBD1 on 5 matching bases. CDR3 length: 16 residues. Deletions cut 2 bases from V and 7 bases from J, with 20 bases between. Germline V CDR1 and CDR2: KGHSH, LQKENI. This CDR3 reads CASSPRTGTGLIEAFF. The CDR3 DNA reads TGTGCCAGCTCACCAAGAACCGGGACGGGGCTTATTGAAGCTTTCTTT.

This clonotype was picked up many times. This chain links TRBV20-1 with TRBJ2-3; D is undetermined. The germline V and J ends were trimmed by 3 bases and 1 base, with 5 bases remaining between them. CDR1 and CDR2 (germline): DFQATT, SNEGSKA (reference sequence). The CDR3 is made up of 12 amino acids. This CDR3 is CSARLGTDTQYF. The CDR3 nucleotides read TGCAGTGCTAGGCTAGGCACAGATACGCAGTATTTT.

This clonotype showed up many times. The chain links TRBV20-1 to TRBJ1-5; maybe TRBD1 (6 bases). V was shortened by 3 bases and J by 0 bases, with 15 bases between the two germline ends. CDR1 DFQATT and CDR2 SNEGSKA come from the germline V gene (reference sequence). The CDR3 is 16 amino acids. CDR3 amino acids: CSASRQGIYSNQPQHF. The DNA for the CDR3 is TGCAGTGCTAGTAGGCAGGGGATTTATAGCAATCAGCCCCAGCATTTT.

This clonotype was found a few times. As DNA, the CDR3 is TGTGCCAGAAGCCCCCGGACTAGCCTACGAAGGAACACCGGGGAGCTGTTTTTT. Its translation is CARSPRTSLRRNTGELFF. The rearrangement uses TRBV5-3 and TRBJ2-2; 8 bases are shared with TRBD2. TRBV5-3 is treated as an ORF (open reading frame) with a function not yet certain. The CDR3 has 18 residues. J was trimmed by 1 base and V by 4 bases; bases with no gene match: 12.

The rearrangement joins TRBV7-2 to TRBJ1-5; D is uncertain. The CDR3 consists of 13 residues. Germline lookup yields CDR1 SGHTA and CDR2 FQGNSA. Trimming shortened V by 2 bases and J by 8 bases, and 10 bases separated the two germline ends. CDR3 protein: CASSLRVSEPQHF. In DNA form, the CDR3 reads TGTGCCAGCAGCTTAAGGGTCTCCGAGCCCCAGCATTTT.

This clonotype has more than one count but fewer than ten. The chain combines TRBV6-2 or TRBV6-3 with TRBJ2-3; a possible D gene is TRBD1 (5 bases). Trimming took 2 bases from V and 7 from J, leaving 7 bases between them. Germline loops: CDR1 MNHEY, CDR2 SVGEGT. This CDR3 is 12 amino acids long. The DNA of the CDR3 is TGTGCCAGCAGTTACGGGGCCTATACGCAGTATTTT. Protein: CASSYGAYTQYF.

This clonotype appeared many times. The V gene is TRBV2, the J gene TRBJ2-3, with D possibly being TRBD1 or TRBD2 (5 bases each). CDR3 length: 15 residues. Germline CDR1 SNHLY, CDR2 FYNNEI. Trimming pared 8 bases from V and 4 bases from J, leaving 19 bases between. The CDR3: CASYSLGGAADTQYF. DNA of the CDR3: TGTGCCAGCTACTCCCTTGGGGGAGCAGCAGATACGCAGTATTTT.

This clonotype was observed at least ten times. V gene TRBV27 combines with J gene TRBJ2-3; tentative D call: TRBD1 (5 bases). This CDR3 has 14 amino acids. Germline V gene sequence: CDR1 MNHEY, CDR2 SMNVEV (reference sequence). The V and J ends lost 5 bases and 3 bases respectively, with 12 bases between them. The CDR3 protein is CASSLSPGTDTQYF. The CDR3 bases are TGTGCCAGCAGTCTTAGTCCAGGGACAGATACGCAGTATTTT.

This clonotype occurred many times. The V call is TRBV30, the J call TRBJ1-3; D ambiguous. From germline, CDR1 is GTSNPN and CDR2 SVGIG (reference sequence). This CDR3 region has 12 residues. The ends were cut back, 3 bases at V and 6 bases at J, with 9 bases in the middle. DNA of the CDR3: TGTGCCTGGAGCCTCCGGTTAAACACCATATATTTT. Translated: CAWSLRLNTIYF.

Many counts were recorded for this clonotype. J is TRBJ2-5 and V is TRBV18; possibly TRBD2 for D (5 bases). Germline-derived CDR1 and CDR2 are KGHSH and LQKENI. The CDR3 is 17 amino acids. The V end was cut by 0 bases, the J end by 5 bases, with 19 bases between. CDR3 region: CASSPPAVTSRGETQYF. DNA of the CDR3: TGTGCCAGCTCACCACCAGCGGTCACTTCTCGCGGGGAGACCCAGTACTTC.

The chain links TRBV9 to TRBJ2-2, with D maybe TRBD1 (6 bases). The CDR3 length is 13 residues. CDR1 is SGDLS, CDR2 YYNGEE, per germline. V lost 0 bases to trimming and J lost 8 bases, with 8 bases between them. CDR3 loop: CASSVAGEGELFF. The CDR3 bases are TGTGCCAGCAGCGTAGCAGGGGAAGGGGAGCTGTTTTTT.

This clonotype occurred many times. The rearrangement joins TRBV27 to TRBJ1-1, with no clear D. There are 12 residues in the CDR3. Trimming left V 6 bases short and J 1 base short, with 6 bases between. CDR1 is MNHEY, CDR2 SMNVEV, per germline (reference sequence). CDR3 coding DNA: TGTGCCAGCAGAACGGCGAACACTGAAGCTTTCTTT. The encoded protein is CASRTANTEAFF.